The 14 T cell receptor beta chains below come from one sample, sequenced in a study of T cells after yellow fever vaccination. MiXCR, applied by TCRdb to the 5' RACE reads, yields one record per CDR3 protein. The sample includes about 260,000 distinct CDR3 sequences, about 5.2% of them seen just once. This material consisted of CD4+ T cells sorted from PBMCs, taken on the day of the yellow fever booster vaccination. These receptors were taken from a man aged 18 to 29 who received the YFV17D yellow fever vaccine.

This clonotype was seen repeatedly, ten times or more. The J gene is TRBJ2-1, the V gene TRBV7-9; D possibly corresponds to TRBD1 (5 bases). Germline loops: CDR1 SEHNR, CDR2 FQNEAQ (reference sequence). CDR3 length: 11 amino acids. Trimming took off 10 bases at V and 6 bases at J, with 10 bases between the two ends. CDR3 DNA sequence: TGTGCCACCCGGCAGGGCAATGAGCAGTTCTTC. Protein sequence: CATRQGNEQFF. Using reference TRBV7-9 and TRBJ2-1 for the parts outside the CDR3, the full variable domain is DTGVSQNPRHKITKRGQNVTFRCDPISEHNRLYWYRQTLGQGPEFLTYFQNEAQLEKSRLLSDRFSAERPKGSFSTLEIQRTEQGDSAMYLCATRQGNEQFFGPGTRLTVL.

This clonotype was counted a few times. The chain recombines TRBV9 with TRBJ2-2, with D unresolved. CDR1 and CDR2 from the germline V gene are SGDLS and YYNGEE. V lost 0 bases and J 3 bases, leaving 3 bases between the germline ends. The CDR3 has 13 residues. CDR3 sequence reads: CASSVVDTGELFF. The CDR3 DNA is TGTGCCAGCAGCGTAGTAGACACCGGGGAGCTGTTTTTT. Full variable domain (remainder filled in from reference TRBV9 and TRBJ2-2): DSGVTQTPKHLITATGQRVTLRCSPRSGDLSVYWYQQSLDQGLQFLIQYYNGEERAKGNILERFSAQQFPDLHSELNLSSLELGDSALYFCASSVVDTGELFFGEGSRLTVL.

This clonotype was seen a few times. V usage is TRBV6-5 and J usage is TRBJ2-3, with 7 positions matching TRBD2. CDR3 length: 14 residues. Looked up from germline, CDR1 is MNHEY and CDR2 is SVGAGI. V was clipped by 2 bases and J by 6 bases; unmatched bases: 5. CDR3 DNA: TGTGCCAGCAGTTACAGAGCGGGGAAGGATACGCAGTATTTT. Protein product: CASSYRAGKDTQYF.

The rearrangement joins TRBV27 to TRBJ1-1; D possibly corresponds to TRBD1 (6 bases). The V end was cut by 6 bases, the J end by 4 bases, with 18 bases between. The CDR3 covers 15 residues. Germline CDR1 and CDR2: MNHEY and SMNVEV (reference sequence). The CDR3 reads CASSQLSIQGTEAFF. DNA of the CDR3: TGTGCCAGCAGCCAACTTTCGATACAGGGCACTGAAGCTTTCTTT.

The chain couples TRBV9 to TRBJ2-2; D perhaps matches TRBD1 (5 bases). Trimming took off 0 bases at V and 4 bases at J, with 13 bases between the two ends. Germline CDR1 and CDR2: SGDLS and YYNGEE. The CDR3 spans 16 residues. DNA of the CDR3: TGTGCCAGCAGCGTAGGGCAGGGCGTAATCACCGGGGAGCTGTTTTTT. Residues: CASSVGQGVITGELFF. The full variable domain, completed using reference TRBV9 and TRBJ2-2, is DSGVTQTPKHLITATGQRVTLRCSPRSGDLSVYWYQQSLDQGLQFLIQYYNGEERAKGNILERFSAQQFPDLHSELNLSSLELGDSALYFCASSVGQGVITGELFFGEGSRLTVL.

J is TRBJ2-7 and V is TRBV5-5; no firm D call. Germline V gene data show CDR1 as SGHKS and CDR2 as YYEKEE (reference sequence). Trimming removed 0 bases from V and 2 bases from J, with 9 bases in between. The CDR3 is 14 residues long. This CDR3 is CASSLAADAYEQYF. The CDR3 DNA reads TGTGCCAGCAGCTTGGCCGCTGACGCCTACGAGCAGTACTTC.

This clonotype came up many times. J is TRBJ2-2 and V is TRBV7-9, with TRBD2 matching 8 bases. Germline-derived CDR1 and CDR2 are SEHNR and FQNEAQ (reference sequence). The V and J ends lost 3 bases and 6 bases, in that order; junction bases with no gene match: 9. The CDR3 consists of 16 residues. The CDR3 sequence is CASSLASGGRPGELFF. The CDR3 DNA reads as TGTGCCAGCAGCTTGGCATCGGGGGGGCGTCCCGGGGAGCTGTTTTTT. The full variable domain, completed using reference TRBV7-9 and TRBJ2-2, is DTGVSQNPRHKITKRGQNVTFRCDPISEHNRLYWYRQTLGQGPEFLTYFQNEAQLEKSRLLSDRFSAERPKGSFSTLEIQRTEQGDSAMYLCASSLASGGRPGELFFGEGSRLTVL.

This clonotype was seen many times. V gene TRBV18 combines with J gene TRBJ1-3, with D unclear. The V and J ends lost 3 bases and 2 bases respectively, with 11 bases between them. The germline CDR1 and CDR2 sequences are KGHSH and LQKENI. The CDR3 is 15 amino acids. CDR3 protein: CASSPPSEPGNTIYF. Written as DNA, the CDR3 is TGTGCCAGCTCACCTCCTTCAGAGCCTGGAAACACCATATATTTT.

This clonotype was counted many times. This sequence joins TRBV7-3 and TRBJ2-5, with TRBD1 identical over 7 bases. The CDR3 contains 16 residues. V shed 5 bases, J shed 5 bases, and the junction held 14 bases outside the gene matches. The V gene's germline CDR1 is SGHTA and CDR2 FQGTGA. CDR3 in amino acids: CASSPTGRGLEETQYF. Written as DNA, the CDR3 is TGTGCCAGCAGCCCGACCGGCAGGGGGTTGGAGGAGACCCAGTACTTC.

This clonotype was picked up many times. The V and J genes are TRBV10-3 and TRBJ2-3; tentative D call: TRBD2 (5 bases). The V gene's germline CDR1 is ENHRY and CDR2 SYGVKD. The ends were cut back, 4 bases at V and 3 bases at J, with 14 bases in the middle. The CDR3 length is 15 residues. This chain's CDR3 is CAISASGETTDTQYF. The DNA for the CDR3 is TGTGCCATCAGTGCCTCCGGGGAAACTACAGATACGCAGTATTTT.

This clonotype was detected a few times. This chain joins TRBV6-6 and TRBJ1-1; possible D gene TRBD1, 6 bases. CDR3 size: 14 residues. V was shortened by 8 bases and J by 1 base, with 14 bases between the two germline ends. Germline assignment: CDR1 MNHNY and CDR2 SVGAGI (reference sequence). The CDR3 reads CASRRGGQNTEAFF. Here the CDR3 DNA reads TGTGCCAGCCGACGGGGGGGACAGAACACTGAAGCTTTCTTT.

This chain connects TRBV4-3 to TRBJ2-1; D might be TRBD1 (6 bases). From germline, CDR1 is LGHNA and CDR2 YSLEER. V was shortened by 3 bases and J by 9 bases, with 18 bases between the two germline ends. This CDR3 has 15 residues. CDR3 amino acids: CASSHLIGDTSEQFF. The CDR3 bases are TGCGCCAGCAGCCACCTTATCGGGGACACCAGTGAGCAGTTCTTC.

V is TRBV6-5 and J is TRBJ2-3, with D possibly being TRBD1 or TRBD2 (5 bases each). Germline values: CDR1 MNHEY, CDR2 SVGAGI. Between the trimmed V and J ends, which lost 6 bases and 0 bases, there was a span of 19 bases. The CDR3 runs to 17 residues. The CDR3 nucleotides read TGTGCCAGCAGCTACGGCCAAACCGGGACCAGCACAGATACGCAGTATTTT. Amino acids: CASSYGQTGTSTDTQYF.

This clonotype has more than one count but fewer than ten. This chain uses TRBV4-2 with TRBJ2-5; 9 positions match TRBD2. The CDR3 is 17 amino acids. After removal of 6 bases from V and 2 bases from J, the junction contained 13 bases not matched to a gene. CDR1 is LGHNA and CDR2 is YNFKEQ in the germline V gene. This chain's CDR3 is CASRRGPSAGGQETQYF. As DNA, the CDR3 is TGTGCCAGCAGGCGAGGTCCATCGGCGGGGGGGCAAGAGACCCAGTACTTC.